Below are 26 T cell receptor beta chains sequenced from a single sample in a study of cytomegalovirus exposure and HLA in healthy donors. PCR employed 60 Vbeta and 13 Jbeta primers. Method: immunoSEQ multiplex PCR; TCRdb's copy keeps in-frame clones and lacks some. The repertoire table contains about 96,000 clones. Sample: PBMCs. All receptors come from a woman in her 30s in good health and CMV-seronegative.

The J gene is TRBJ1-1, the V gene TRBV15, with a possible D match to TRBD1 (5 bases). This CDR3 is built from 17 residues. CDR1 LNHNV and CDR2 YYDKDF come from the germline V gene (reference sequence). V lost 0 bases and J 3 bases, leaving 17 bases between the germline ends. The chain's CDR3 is CATSRDDSLQGHTEAFF. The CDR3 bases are TGTGCCACCAGCAGAGATGACTCTCTGCAGGGCCACACTGAAGCTTTCTTT. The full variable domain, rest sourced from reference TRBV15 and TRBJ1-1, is DAMVIQNPRYQVTQFGKPVTLSCSQTLNHNVMYWYQQKSSQAPKLLFHYYDKDFNNEADTPDNFQSRRPNTSFCFLDIRSPGLGDTAMYLCATSRDDSLQGHTEAFFGQGTRLTVV.

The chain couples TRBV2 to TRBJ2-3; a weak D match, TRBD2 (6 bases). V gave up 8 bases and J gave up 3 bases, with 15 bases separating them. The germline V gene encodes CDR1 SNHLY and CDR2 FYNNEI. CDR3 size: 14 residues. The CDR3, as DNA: TGTGCCAGCGTCCGGGGGAGAACGACAGATACGCAGTATTTT. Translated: CASVRGRTTDTQYF.

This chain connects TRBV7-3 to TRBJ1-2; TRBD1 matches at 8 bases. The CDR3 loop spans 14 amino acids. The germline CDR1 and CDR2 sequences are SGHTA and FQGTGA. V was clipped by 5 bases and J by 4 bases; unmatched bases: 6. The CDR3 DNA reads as TGTGCCAGCAGCCCCGGACAGGGAGCCTATGGCTACACCTTC. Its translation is CASSPGQGAYGYTF.

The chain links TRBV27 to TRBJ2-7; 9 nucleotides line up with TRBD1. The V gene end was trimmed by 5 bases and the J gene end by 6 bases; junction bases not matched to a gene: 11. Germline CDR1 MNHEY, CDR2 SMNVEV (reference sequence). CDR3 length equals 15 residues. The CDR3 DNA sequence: TGTGCCAGCAGTCCGACCACCGGGACAGGGAGCGAGCAGTACTTC. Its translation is CASSPTTGTGSEQYF.

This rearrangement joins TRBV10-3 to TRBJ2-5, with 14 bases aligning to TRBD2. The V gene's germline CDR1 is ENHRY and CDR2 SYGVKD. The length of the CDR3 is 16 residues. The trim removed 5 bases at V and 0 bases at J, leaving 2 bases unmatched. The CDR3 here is CAISRTSGRNQETQYF. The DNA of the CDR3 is TGTGCCATCAGTAGGACTAGCGGGAGGAACCAAGAGACCCAGTACTTC.

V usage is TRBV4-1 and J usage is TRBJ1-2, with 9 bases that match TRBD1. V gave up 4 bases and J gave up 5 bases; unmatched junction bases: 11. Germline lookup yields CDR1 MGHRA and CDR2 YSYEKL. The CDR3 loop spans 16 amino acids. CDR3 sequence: CASSPGPGQGPYGYTF. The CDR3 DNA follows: TGCGCCAGCAGCCCCGGCCCAGGACAGGGGCCTTATGGCTACACCTTC.

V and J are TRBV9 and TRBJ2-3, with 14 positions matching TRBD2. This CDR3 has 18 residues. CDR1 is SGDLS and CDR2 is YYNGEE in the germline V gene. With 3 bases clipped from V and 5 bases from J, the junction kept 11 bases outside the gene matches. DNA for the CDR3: TGTGCCAGCAGCGCGCCGAATAGACTAGCGGGGGGGCGAGATACGCAGTATTTT. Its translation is CASSAPNRLAGGRDTQYF. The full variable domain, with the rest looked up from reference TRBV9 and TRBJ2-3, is DSGVTQTPKHLITATGQRVTLRCSPRSGDLSVYWYQQSLDQGLQFLIQYYNGEERAKGNILERFSAQQFPDLHSELNLSSLELGDSALYFCASSAPNRLAGGRDTQYFGPGTRLTVL.

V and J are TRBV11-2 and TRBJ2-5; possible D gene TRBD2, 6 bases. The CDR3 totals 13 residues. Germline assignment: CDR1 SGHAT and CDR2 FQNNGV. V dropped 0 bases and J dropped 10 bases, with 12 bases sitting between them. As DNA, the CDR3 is TGTGCCAGCAGCTTAGATGAGTTGGGGGGCCAGTACTTC. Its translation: CASSLDELGGQYF.

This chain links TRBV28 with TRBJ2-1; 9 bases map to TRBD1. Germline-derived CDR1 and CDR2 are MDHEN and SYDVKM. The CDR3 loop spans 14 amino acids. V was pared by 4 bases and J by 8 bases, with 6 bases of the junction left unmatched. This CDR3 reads CASSSRDREDEQFF. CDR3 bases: TGTGCCAGCAGTTCCCGGGACAGGGAAGATGAGCAGTTCTTC.

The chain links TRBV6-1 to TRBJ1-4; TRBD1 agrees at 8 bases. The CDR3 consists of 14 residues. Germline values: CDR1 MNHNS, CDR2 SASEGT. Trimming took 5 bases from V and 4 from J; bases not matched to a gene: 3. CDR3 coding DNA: TGTGCCAGCAGTCCGGACAGGGATAATGAAAAACTGTTTTTT. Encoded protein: CASSPDRDNEKLFF.

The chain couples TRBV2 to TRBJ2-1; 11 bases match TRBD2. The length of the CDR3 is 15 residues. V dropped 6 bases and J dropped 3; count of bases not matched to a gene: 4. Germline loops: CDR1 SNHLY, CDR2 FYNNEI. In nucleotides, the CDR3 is TGTGCCAGCAGATCCCTAGCGGGGGGCTACAATGAGCAGTTCTTC. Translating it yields CASRSLAGGYNEQFF.

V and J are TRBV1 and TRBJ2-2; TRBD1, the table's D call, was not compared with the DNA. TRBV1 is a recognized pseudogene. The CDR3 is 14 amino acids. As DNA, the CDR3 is TGCACCAGCAGCCCGCCGGACAGCACCGGGGAGCTGTTTTTT. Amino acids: CTSSPPDSTGELFF.

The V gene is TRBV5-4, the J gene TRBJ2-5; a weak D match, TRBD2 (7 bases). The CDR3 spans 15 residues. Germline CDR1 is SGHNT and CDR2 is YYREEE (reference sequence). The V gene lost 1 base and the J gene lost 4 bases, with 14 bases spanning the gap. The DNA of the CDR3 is TGTGCCAGCAGCTTGAGGGGGGGCAGGAGAGAGACCCAGTACTTC. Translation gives CASSLRGGRRETQYF. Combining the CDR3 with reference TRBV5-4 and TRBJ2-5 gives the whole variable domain ETGVTQSPTHLIKTRGQQVTLRCSSQSGHNTVSWYQQALGQGPQFIFQYYREEENGRGNFPPRFSGLQFPNYSSELNVNALELDDSALYLCASSLRGGRRETQYFGPGTRLLVL.

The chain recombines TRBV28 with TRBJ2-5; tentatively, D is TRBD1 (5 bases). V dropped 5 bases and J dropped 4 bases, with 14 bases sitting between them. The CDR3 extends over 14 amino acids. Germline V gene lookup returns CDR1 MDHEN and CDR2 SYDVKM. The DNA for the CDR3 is TGTGCCAGCAGTGCCTCGCAGGGAACAGAGACCCAGTACTTC. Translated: CASSASQGTETQYF.

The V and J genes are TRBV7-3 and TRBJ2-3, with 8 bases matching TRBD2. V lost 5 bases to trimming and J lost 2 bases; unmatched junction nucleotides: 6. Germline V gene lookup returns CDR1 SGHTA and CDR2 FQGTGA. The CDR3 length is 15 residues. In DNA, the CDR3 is TGTGCCAGCAGCCTGGGACTAGTGGACACAGATACGCAGTATTTT. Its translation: CASSLGLVDTDTQYF.

The CDR3 is CASSLGGTPYNEQFF. In DNA form, the CDR3 reads TGTGCCAGCAGCTTAGGAGGGACACCTTACAATGAGCAGTTCTTC. The chain recombines TRBV11-2 with TRBJ2-1; perhaps TRBD1 as D (6 bases). Trimming removed 1 base from V and 4 bases from J, with 11 bases in between. This CDR3 contains 15 residues. Germline V gives CDR1 SGHAT, CDR2 FQNNGV.

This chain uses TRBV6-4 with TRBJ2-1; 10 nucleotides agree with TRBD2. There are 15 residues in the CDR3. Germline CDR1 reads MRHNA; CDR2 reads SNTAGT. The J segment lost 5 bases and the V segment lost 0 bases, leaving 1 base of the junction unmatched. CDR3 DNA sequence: TGTGCCAGCAGTGACTCAGCGGGAGGGCACAATGAGCAGTTCTTC. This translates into CASSDSAGGHNEQFF.

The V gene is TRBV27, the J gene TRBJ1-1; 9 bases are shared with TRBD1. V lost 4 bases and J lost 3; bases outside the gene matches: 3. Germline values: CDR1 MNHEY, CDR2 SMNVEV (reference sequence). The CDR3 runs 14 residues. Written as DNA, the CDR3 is TGTGCCAGCAGTTCGGGGACAGGGTACACTGAAGCTTTCTTT. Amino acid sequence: CASSSGTGYTEAFF.

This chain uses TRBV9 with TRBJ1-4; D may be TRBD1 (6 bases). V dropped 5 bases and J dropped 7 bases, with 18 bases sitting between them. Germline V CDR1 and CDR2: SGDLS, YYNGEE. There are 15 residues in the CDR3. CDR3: CASSPPGGRGEKLFF. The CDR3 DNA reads TGTGCCAGCAGTCCTCCCGGGGGGCGGGGTGAAAAACTGTTTTTT.

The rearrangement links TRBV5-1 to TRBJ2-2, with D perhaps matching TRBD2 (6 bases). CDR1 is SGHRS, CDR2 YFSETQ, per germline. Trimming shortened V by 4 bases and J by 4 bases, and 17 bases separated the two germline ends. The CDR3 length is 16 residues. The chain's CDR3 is CASSLTSIRGTGELFF. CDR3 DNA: TGCGCCAGCAGCCTAACTAGCATTAGGGGCACCGGGGAGCTGTTTTTT.

The CDR3 reads CASRGSGSSYEQYF. The CDR3 region has the DNA TGTGCCAGCAGGGGTAGCGGTAGCTCCTACGAGCAGTACTTC. The rearrangement joins TRBV28 to TRBJ2-7; D is perhaps TRBD2 (6 bases). Germline lookup yields CDR1 MDHEN and CDR2 SYDVKM. This CDR3 is 14 amino acids long. The V gene lost 6 bases and the J gene lost 0 bases, with 12 bases spanning the gap.

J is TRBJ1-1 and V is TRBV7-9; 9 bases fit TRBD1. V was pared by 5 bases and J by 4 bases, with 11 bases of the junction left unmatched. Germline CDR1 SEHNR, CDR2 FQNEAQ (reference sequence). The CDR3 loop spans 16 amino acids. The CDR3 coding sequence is TGTGCCAGCAGCCCCCGGGACAGGGCGCGTGGCACTGAAGCTTTCTTT. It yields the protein CASSPRDRARGTEAFF.

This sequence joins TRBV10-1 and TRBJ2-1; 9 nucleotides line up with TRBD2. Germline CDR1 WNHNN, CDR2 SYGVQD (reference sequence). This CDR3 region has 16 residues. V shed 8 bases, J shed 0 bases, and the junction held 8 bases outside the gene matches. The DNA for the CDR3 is TGCGCCAGCTCCGACATAGCGGGGGTCTCCTACAATGAGCAGTTCTTC. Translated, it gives CASSDIAGVSYNEQFF.

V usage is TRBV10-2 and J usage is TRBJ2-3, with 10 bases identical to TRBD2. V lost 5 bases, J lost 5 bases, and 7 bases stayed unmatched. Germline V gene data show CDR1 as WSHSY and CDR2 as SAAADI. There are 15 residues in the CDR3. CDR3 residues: CASSPLSGGGDTQYF. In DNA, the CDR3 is TGCGCCAGCAGTCCGCTCAGCGGGGGGGGAGATACGCAGTATTTT.

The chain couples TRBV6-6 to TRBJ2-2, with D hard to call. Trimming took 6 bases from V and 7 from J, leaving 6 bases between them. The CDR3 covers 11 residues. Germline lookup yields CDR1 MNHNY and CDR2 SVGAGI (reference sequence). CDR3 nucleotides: TGTGCCAGCAGATTCTACGGGGAGCTGTTTTTT. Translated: CASRFYGELFF.

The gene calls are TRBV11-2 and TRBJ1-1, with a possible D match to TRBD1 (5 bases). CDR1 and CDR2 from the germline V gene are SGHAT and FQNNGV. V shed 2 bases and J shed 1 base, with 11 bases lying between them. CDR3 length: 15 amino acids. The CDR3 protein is CASSLFVGRNTEAFF. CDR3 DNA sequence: TGTGCCAGCAGCTTATTCGTGGGGCGGAACACTGAAGCTTTCTTT.